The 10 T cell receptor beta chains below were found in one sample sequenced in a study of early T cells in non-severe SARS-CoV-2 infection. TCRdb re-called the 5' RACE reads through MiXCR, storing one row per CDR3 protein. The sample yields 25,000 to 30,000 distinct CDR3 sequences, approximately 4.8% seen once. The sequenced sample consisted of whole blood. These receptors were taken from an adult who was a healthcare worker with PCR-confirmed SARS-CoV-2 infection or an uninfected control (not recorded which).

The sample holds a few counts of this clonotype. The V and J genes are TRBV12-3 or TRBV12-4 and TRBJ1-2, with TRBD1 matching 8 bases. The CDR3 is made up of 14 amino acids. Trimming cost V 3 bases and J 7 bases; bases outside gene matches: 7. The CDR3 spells CASSFGQGPRGYTF. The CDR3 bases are TGTGCCAGCAGTTTCGGACAGGGCCCACGTGGCTACACCTTC.

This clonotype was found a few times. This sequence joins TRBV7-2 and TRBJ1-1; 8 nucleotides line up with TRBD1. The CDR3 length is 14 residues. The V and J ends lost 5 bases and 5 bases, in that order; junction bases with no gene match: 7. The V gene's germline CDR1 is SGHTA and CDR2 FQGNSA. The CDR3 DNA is TGTGCCAGCAGCCGACGACAGGGGTGGACTGAAGCTTTCTTT. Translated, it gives CASSRRQGWTEAFF.

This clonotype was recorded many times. This CDR3 reads CATSDPGTSPADTQYF. For the CDR3, the DNA is TGTGCCACCAGTGATCCCGGGACTAGCCCCGCAGATACGCAGTATTTT. The J gene is TRBJ2-3, the V gene TRBV24-1; 9 bases align to TRBD2. V trimming: 3 bases; J trimming: 4 bases; junction bases outside the gene matches: 7. The CDR3 spans 16 residues. The germline gives CDR1 KGHDR, CDR2 SFDVKD.

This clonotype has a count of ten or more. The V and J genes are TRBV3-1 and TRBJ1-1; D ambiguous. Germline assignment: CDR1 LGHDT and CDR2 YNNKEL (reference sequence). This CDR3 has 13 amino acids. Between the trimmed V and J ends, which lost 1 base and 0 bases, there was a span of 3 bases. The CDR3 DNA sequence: TGTGCCAGCAGCCAAGCCCTGAACACTGAAGCTTTCTTT. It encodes CASSQALNTEAFF.

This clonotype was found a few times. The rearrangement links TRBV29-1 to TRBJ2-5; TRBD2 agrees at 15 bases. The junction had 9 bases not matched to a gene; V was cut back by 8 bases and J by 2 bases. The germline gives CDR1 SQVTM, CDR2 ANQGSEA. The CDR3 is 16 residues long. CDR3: CSLAGTSGGTQETQYF. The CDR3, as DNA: TGCAGCCTGGCAGGGACTAGCGGGGGGACGCAAGAGACCCAGTACTTC.

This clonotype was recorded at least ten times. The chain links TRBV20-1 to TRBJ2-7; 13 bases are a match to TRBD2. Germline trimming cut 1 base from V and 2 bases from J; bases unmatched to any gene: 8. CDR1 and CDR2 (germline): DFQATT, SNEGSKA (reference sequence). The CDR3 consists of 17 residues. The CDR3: CSARAGLAGATAYEQYF. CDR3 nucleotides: TGCAGTGCTAGAGCCGGACTAGCGGGGGCCACAGCCTACGAGCAGTACTTC.

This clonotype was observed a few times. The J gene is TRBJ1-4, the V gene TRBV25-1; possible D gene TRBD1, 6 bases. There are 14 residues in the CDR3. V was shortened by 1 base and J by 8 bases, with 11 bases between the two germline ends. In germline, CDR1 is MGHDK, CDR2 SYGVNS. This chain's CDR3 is CASSELGGVEKLFF. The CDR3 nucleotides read TGTGCCAGCAGTGAATTAGGGGGAGTGGAAAAACTGTTTTTT.

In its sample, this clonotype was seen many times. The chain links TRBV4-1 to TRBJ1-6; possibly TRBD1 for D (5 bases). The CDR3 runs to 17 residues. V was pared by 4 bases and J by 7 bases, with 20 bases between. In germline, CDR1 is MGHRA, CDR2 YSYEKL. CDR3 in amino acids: CASSPKAAGGWNSPLHF. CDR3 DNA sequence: TGCGCCAGCAGCCCTAAAGCCGCCGGGGGTTGGAATTCACCCCTCCACTTT.

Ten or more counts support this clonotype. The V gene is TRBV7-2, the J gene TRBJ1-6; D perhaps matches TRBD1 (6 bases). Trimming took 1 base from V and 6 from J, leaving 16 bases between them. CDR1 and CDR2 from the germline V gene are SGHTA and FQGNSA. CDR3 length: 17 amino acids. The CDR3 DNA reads TGTGCCAGCAGCTTAGGTTTCACAGGGCCCTTTAATTCACCCCTCCACTTT. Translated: CASSLGFTGPFNSPLHF.

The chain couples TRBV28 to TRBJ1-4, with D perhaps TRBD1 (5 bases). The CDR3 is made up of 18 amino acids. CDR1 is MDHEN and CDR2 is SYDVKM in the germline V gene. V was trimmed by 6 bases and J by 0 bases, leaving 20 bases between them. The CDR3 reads CASRPRQTAPPTNEKLFF. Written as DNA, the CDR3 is TGTGCCAGCAGGCCACGACAGACAGCTCCACCAACTAATGAAAAACTGTTTTTT. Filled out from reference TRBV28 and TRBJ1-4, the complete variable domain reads DVKVTQSSRYLVKRTGEKVFLECVQDMDHENMFWYRQDPGLGLRLIYFSYDVKMKEKGDIPEGYSVSREKKERFSLILESASTNQTSMYLCASRPRQTAPPTNEKLFFGSGTQLSVL.